The following is a T cell receptor beta chain sequence with its context. Its matching antigen is unknown. These data originate in a study of CD8 T cells in ankylosing spondylitis. Study-wide results and caveats: Several highly homologous variants made up a TCR beta motif, and this motif appeared characteristic of ankylosing spondylitis blood.

Preparation of TCR beta libraries was done by quantitative 5'-RACE with molecular barcodes. TCRdb recomputed calls from the 5' RACE reads with MiXCR, one row per CDR3 protein. This table holds about 240,000 distinct CDR3 sequences, around 10% found once. Germline-derived CDR1 and CDR2 are SEHNR and FQNEAQ (reference sequence). Deletions cut 8 bases from V and 1 base from J, with 11 bases between. This CDR3 is 13 amino acids long. This receptor was identified in a male donor with ankylosing spondylitis or in good health (not recorded which). Material for sequencing was blood, either unsorted or a sorted T cell fraction (not recorded which). The rearrangement links TRBV7-9 to TRBJ1-1, with D unclear. The CDR3 is CASAWEENTEAFF. In DNA, the CDR3 is TGTGCCAGCGCTTGGGAAGAGAACACTGAAGCTTTCTTT.